This is a list of T cell receptor beta chains from one sample in a study of identical twins. TCRdb re-analysed the 5' RACE reads in MiXCR, keeping a single row per CDR3 protein. The top ten hold approximately 12% of the sample, which has about 100,000 distinct CDR3 sequences, about 5.6% seen once. Sequenced sample: memory T cells sorted from blood. The receptor source for this set is a woman between 50 and 59 years old in good health. Each CDR3 is given with its conserved first and last residue. Fields, in order: clone size, V gene, D gene, J gene, CDR3 protein, CDR3 DNA. A D gene is named only where the DNA matches it firmly. Part of the rows lack a size; the others show once, few, many or a class for expanded clones.

many	TRBV11-2	TRBD2	TRBJ2-7	CASSSLSGRPYEQYF	TGTGCCAGCAGCTCTCTCAGCGGGAGGCCCTACGAGCAGTACTTC
many	TRBV20-1	TRBD2	TRBJ2-1	CSAWKGLAGTREQFF	TGCAGTGCTTGGAAGGGACTAGCGGGGACGCGGGAGCAGTTCTTC
.	TRBV29-1	.	TRBJ2-3	CSAARSLAADTQYF	TGCAGCGCCGCCCGGTCACTAGCAGCAGATACGCAGTATTTT
many	TRBV29-1	.	TRBJ2-3	CSAARTDSTDTQYF	TGCAGCGCTGCCAGGACAGATAGCACAGATACGCAGTATTTT
few	TRBV5-6	TRBD1	TRBJ2-7	CASSSRSWDSPYEQYF	TGTGCCAGCAGTTCAAGGTCATGGGACAGCCCCTACGAGCAGTACTTC
.	TRBV27	.	TRBJ2-7	CASSLHPLAYKQYF	TGTGCCAGCAGTCTCCACCCCTTGGCATACAAGCAGTACTTC
many	TRBV11-1	.	TRBJ2-5	CASSFSDWGQETQYF	TGTGCCAGCAGCTTCTCGGACTGGGGCCAAGAGACCCAGTACTTC
.	TRBV5-1	TRBD2	TRBJ2-6	CASSLVLAGGGANVLTF	TGCGCCAGCAGCTTGGTCCTAGCGGGAGGTGGGGCCAACGTCCTGACTTTC
many	TRBV18	.	TRBJ1-2	CASSRAGQFESGYTF	TGTGCCAGCTCACGAGCCGGACAGTTTGAAAGTGGCTACACCTTC
many	TRBV12-3/TRBV12-4	.	TRBJ2-1	CASSSRGGYNEQFF	TGTGCCAGCAGTTCCCGGGGCGGGTACAATGAGCAGTTCTTC
many	TRBV5-1	TRBD2	TRBJ2-4	CASSNDGTSGRKYF	TGCGCCAGCAGCAATGACGGGACTAGCGGAAGGAAGTACTTC
medium-sized	TRBV5-1	.	TRBJ2-2	CASSSGTVGTGELFF	TGCGCCAGCAGCTCCGGGACTGTGGGCACCGGGGAGCTGTTTTTT
many	TRBV5-1	.	TRBJ1-1	CASSVDGLNGVSTEAFF	TGCGCCAGCAGCGTGGACGGCCTTAATGGGGTTAGCACTGAAGCTTTCTTT
few	TRBV30	TRBD2	TRBJ2-2	CAWSYTERETGELFF	TGTGCCTGGAGTTACACCGAGCGGGAGACCGGGGAGCTGTTTTTT
.	TRBV30	.	TRBJ2-1	CAWSEVHEQFF	TGTGCCTGGAGTGAGGTCCATGAGCAGTTCTTC
.	TRBV19	TRBD2	TRBJ2-3	CASSISVAGEPTSGRDTQYF	TGTGCCAGTAGTATCTCGGTGGCAGGGGAACCGACTAGCGGGAGGGATACGCAGTATTTT
many	TRBV6-6	TRBD2	TRBJ2-5	CASSYGTSQETQYF	TGTGCCAGCAGTTACGGGACTAGCCAAGAGACCCAGTACTTC
.	TRBV11-2	.	TRBJ2-2	CASSIRDTGELFF	TGTGCCAGCAGCATACGGGACACCGGGGAGCTGTTTTTT
many	TRBV27	.	TRBJ2-6	CASSPPPGLGFGANVLTF	TGTGCCAGCAGTCCCCCACCCGGCTTGGGCTTTGGGGCCAACGTCCTGACTTTC
many	TRBV5-1	.	TRBJ1-2	CASSLAGRDGYTF	TGCGCCAGCAGCTTGGCAGGCAGAGATGGCTACACCTTC
.	TRBV5-8	.	TRBJ2-6	CATRVSVGANVLTF	TGTGCCACCAGGGTATCGGTTGGGGCCAACGTCCTGACTTTC
.	TRBV10-3	.	TRBJ2-3	CAIGFDTQYF	TGTGCCATCGGATTCGATACGCAGTATTTT
many	TRBV7-8	.	TRBJ1-5	CASSLGTGHQPQHF	TGTGCCAGCAGCTTAGGGACGGGGCATCAGCCCCAGCATTTT